A selection of T cell receptor beta chains follows, all from one sample in a study of post-analysis software for immune sequencing data. One entry per CDR3 protein results from TCRdb running MiXCR on the PCR reads. The table shows approximately 350,000 distinct CDR3 sequences, with less than 40% occurring only once. Source material: blood. The receptors were sampled from a girl aged 10-17 years with multiple sclerosis. Both conserved end residues are part of each CDR3. D genes are given only for firm matches. Only some rows state a clone size, as once, few, many or a class for expanded clones.

size: few; J: TRBJ2-3; V: TRBV7-9; D: TRBD2; DNA: TGTGCCAGCAACCCGCCCGCTAGCGGGGGGGCGGATACGCAGTATTTT; CDR3: CASNPPASGGADTQYF
size: .; J: TRBJ2-5; V: TRBV7-2; D: TRBD1; DNA: TGTGCCAGCAGCTTGGCAGGGGGCTGGGAGACCCAGTACTTC; CDR3: CASSLAGGWETQYF
size: .; J: TRBJ2-3; V: TRBV7-8; D: .; DNA: TGTGCCAGCAGCCGCGGTAGAGCTAGCGAGGGACCCACAGATACGCAGTATTTT; CDR3: CASSRGRASEGPTDTQYF
size: .; J: TRBJ2-3; V: TRBV12-3/TRBV12-4; D: .; DNA: TGTGCCAGCAGTTTGGGTGAGGTGAGGACAGATGCGCAGTATTTT; CDR3: CASSLGEVRTDAQYF
size: .; J: TRBJ2-1; V: TRBV29-1; D: TRBD1; DNA: TGCAGCGTTGAAGGACAGGGGGGCTCCTACAATGAGCAGTTCTTC; CDR3: CSVEGQGGSYNEQFF
size: .; J: TRBJ1-2; V: TRBV4-1; D: .; DNA: TGCGCCAGCAGCCACCCTACAAGACTTGGAGGCTACACCTTC; CDR3: CASSHPTRLGGYTF
size: few; J: TRBJ2-7; V: TRBV7-2; D: TRBD1; DNA: TGTGCCAGCAGCCCTACCGGGACAGGGGCGTACGAGCAGTACTTC; CDR3: CASSPTGTGAYEQYF
size: few; J: TRBJ2-7; V: TRBV29-1; D: TRBD1; DNA: TGCAGCGCCGACGACAGGGCTGGTGGGCAGTACTTC; CDR3: CSADDRAGGQYF
size: .; J: TRBJ1-5; V: TRBV5-4; D: .; DNA: TGTGCCAGCAGCTGGAACCCAGGGGATAGCAATCAGCCCCAGCATTTT; CDR3: CASSWNPGDSNQPQHF
size: few; J: TRBJ1-5; V: TRBV29-1; D: .; DNA: TGCAGGGGGTGTATTATTCAGCCCCAGCATTTT; CDR3: CRGCIIQPQHF
size: many; J: TRBJ2-1; V: TRBV4-3; D: TRBD2; DNA: TGCGCCAGCAGCCAAGGCGCTAGCGGGGCCGACAGGGAGCAGTTCTTC; CDR3: CASSQGASGADREQFF
size: .; J: TRBJ2-2; V: TRBV11-2; D: TRBD2; DNA: TGTGCCAGCAGGCTAGCGGGAGACACCGGGGAGCTGTTTTTT; CDR3: CASRLAGDTGELFF
size: .; J: TRBJ2-2; V: TRBV2; D: TRBD2; DNA: TGTGCCAGCAGTCGGACTAGCGGGGGTAGCGGGGAGCTGTTTTTT; CDR3: CASSRTSGGSGELFF
size: many; J: TRBJ1-2; V: TRBV12-3/TRBV12-4; D: TRBD1; DNA: TGTGCCAGCAGCAAGGGACAGGGCAACTATGGCTACACCTTC; CDR3: CASSKGQGNYGYTF
size: .; J: TRBJ2-5; V: TRBV18; D: TRBD2; DNA: TGTGCCAGCTCACCACGACTAGCGGTTCAAGAGACCCAGTACTTC; CDR3: CASSPRLAVQETQYF
size: .; J: TRBJ2-5; V: TRBV12-3/TRBV12-4; D: .; DNA: TGTGCCAGCAGTTTAGCGCTGGGGGGAGAGACCCAGTACTTC; CDR3: CASSLALGGETQYF
size: .; J: TRBJ1-3; V: TRBV4-1; D: .; DNA: TGCGCCAGCAGCACCCCGGCCCGCTCTGGAAACACCATATATTTT; CDR3: CASSTPARSGNTIYF
size: .; J: TRBJ2-5; V: TRBV6-2/TRBV6-3; D: .; DNA: TGTGCCAGCAGTTACTCGAGCGTTCGAGAGACCCAGTACTTC; CDR3: CASSYSSVRETQYF
size: .; J: TRBJ2-5; V: TRBV6-5; D: TRBD2; DNA: TGTGCCTGCAGACCGAGCGGGGCCATTGGGGAGACCCAGTACTTC; CDR3: CACRPSGAIGETQYF
size: .; J: TRBJ1-1; V: TRBV6-1; D: .; DNA: TGTGCCAGCAGTGAATCACGGATGAACACTGAAGCTTTCTTT; CDR3: CASSESRMNTEAFF
size: few; J: TRBJ2-7; V: TRBV19; D: .; DNA: TGTGCCAGTAGTATAGAGGGGGGAAACTACGAGCAGTACTTC; CDR3: CASSIEGGNYEQYF
size: few; J: TRBJ1-1; V: TRBV4-1; D: .; DNA: TGCGCCAGCAGCCGGATGCGGAACACTGAAGCTTTCTTT; CDR3: CASSRMRNTEAFF
size: .; J: TRBJ2-1; V: TRBV6-6; D: .; DNA: TGTGCCAGCACGCCGGAGGGGTCCTCCTACAATGAGCAGTTCTTC; CDR3: CASTPEGSSYNEQFF
size: .; J: TRBJ2-7; V: TRBV7-9; D: TRBD1; DNA: TGTGCCAGCAGCTTAGCCGACAGGGCCGAGCAGTACTTC; CDR3: CASSLADRAEQYF
size: .; J: TRBJ1-1; V: TRBV4-2; D: TRBD1; DNA: TGTGCCAGCAGCCAACTCAGGGGACAGGGGAGAGCGAACACTGAAGCTTTCTTT; CDR3: CASSQLRGQGRANTEAFF
size: .; J: TRBJ2-5; V: TRBV5-1; D: TRBD2; DNA: TGCGCCAGCAGTCGCAATAGACCCAGCGGGGGGGCGTGGCAAGAGACCCAGTACTTC; CDR3: CASSRNRPSGGAWQETQYF
size: .; J: TRBJ2-3; V: TRBV6-5; D: TRBD2; DNA: TGTGCCACCTGGACTAGCGGGCTTCCAGATACGCAGTATTTT; CDR3: CATWTSGLPDTQYF
size: .; J: TRBJ2-7; V: TRBV7-9; D: TRBD2; DNA: TGTGCCAGCGGCTACACCGGGGAGGGCGAGCAGTACTTC; CDR3: CASGYTGEGEQYF
size: few; J: TRBJ2-4; V: TRBV5-1; D: .; DNA: TGCGCCAGCAGCTTGCGTGGGGGGACGTCCCTCCAAAACATTCAGTACTTC; CDR3: CASSLRGGTSLQNIQYF
size: few; J: TRBJ1-6; V: TRBV6-5; D: .; DNA: TGTGCCAGCAGTCCAAGAGGGGTCGAGGGGAATTCACCCCTCCACTTT; CDR3: CASSPRGVEGNSPLHF
size: .; J: TRBJ2-1; V: TRBV7-9; D: .; DNA: TGTACCAGCAATCGGGGGCCTGTTGAGCAGTTCTTC; CDR3: CTSNRGPVEQFF
size: .; J: TRBJ2-1; V: TRBV5-5; D: .; DNA: TGTGCCAGCAGCTTGGAGCCGGGACCGTCGTTCTTC; CDR3: CASSLEPGPSFF
size: .; J: TRBJ2-1; V: TRBV7-9; D: TRBD2; DNA: TGTGCCAGCAGCTTATTGGCTGGCGGGGGTACATACAATGGGCAGTTCTTC; CDR3: CASSLLAGGGTYNGQFF
size: many; J: TRBJ2-5; V: TRBV27; D: .; DNA: TGTGCCAGCAGTCCCGGGGGCGGAGAGACCCAGTACTTC; CDR3: CASSPGGGETQYF
size: .; J: TRBJ1-2; V: TRBV7-9; D: .; DNA: TGTGCCAGCAGCTTATCGGGCCAGACTTATGGCTACACCTTC; CDR3: CASSLSGQTYGYTF
size: .; J: TRBJ1-1; V: TRBV4-3; D: .; DNA: TGCGCCAGCAGCCAAGATGAAGACACTGAAGCTTTCTTT; CDR3: CASSQDEDTEAFF
size: .; J: TRBJ2-4; V: TRBV20-1; D: TRBD2; DNA: TGCAGTGCGCGGACTAGCTTGGAAGAGCAGTACTTC; CDR3: CSARTSLEEQYF
size: .; J: TRBJ2-5; V: TRBV7-9; D: .; DNA: TGTGCCAGCAGCTTATCGGCGGGGCGAGAGACCCAGTACTTC; CDR3: CASSLSAGRETQYF
size: few; J: TRBJ2-3; V: TRBV6-5; D: TRBD2; DNA: TGTGCCAGCAGTTACTCGCGACTAGCGGGGTCATCTAGCACAGATACGCAGTATTTT; CDR3: CASSYSRLAGSSSTDTQYF
size: .; J: TRBJ1-1; V: TRBV7-6; D: TRBD1; DNA: TGTGCCAGCAGCGCCCTGACAGGGGGAAACACTGAAGCTTTCTTT; CDR3: CASSALTGGNTEAFF
size: .; J: TRBJ2-1; V: TRBV3-1; D: TRBD2; DNA: TGTGCCAGCTCACAAGGACTAGCGGTGAACAATGAGCAGTTCTTC; CDR3: CASSQGLAVNNEQFF
size: .; J: TRBJ1-6; V: TRBV5-1; D: TRBD1; DNA: TGCGTCAGCAGCCTCGGGACAGGGGAAAATTCACCCCTCCACTTT; CDR3: CVSSLGTGENSPLHF